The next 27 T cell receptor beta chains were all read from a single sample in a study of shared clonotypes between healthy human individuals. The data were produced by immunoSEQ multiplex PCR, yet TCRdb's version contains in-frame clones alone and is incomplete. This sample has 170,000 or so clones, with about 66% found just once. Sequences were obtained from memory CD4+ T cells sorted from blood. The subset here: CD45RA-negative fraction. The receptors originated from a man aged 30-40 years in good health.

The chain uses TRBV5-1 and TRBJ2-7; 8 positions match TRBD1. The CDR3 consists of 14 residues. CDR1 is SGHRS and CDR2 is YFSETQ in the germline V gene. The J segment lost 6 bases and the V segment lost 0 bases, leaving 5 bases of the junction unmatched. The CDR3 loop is CASSLVGTGFEQYF. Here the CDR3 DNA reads TGCGCCAGCAGCTTGGTCGGGACAGGTTTCGAGCAGTACTTC.

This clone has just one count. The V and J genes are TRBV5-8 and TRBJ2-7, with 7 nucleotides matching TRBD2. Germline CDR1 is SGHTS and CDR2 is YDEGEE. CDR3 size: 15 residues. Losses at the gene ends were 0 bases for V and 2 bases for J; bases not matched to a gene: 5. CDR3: CASSLGTGLTYEQYF. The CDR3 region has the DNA TGTGCCAGCAGCTTGGGTACGGGACTAACCTACGAGCAGTACTTC.

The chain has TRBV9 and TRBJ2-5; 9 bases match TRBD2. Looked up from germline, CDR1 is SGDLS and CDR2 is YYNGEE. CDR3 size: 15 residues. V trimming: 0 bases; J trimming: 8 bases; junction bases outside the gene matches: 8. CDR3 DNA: TGTGCCAGCAGCGTAGATATAGCGGGAGTGCAAACCCAGTACTTC. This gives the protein CASSVDIAGVQTQYF. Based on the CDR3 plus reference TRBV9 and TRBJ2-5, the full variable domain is DSGVTQTPKHLITATGQRVTLRCSPRSGDLSVYWYQQSLDQGLQFLIQYYNGEERAKGNILERFSAQQFPDLHSELNLSSLELGDSALYFCASSVDIAGVQTQYFGPGTRLLVL.

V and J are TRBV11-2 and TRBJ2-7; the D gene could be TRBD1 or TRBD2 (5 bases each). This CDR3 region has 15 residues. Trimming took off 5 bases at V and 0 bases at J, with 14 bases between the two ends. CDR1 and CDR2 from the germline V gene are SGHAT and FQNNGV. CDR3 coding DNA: TGTGCCAGCAGCGCCCCGGGACGCAGCTCCTACGAGCAGTACTTC. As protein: CASSAPGRSSYEQYF.

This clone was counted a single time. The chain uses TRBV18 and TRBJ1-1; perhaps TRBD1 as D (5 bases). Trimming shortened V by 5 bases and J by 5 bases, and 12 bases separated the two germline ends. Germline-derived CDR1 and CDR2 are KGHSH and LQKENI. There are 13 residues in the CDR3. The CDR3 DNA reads TGTGCCAGCTCAACGCAGGGAAGGACTGAAGCTTTCTTT. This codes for CASSTQGRTEAFF.

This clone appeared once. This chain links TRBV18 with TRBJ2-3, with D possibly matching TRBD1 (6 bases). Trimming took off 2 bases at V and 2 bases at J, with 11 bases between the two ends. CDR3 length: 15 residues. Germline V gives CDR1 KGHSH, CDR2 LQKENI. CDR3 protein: CASSPAGGYTDTQYF. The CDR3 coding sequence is TGTGCCAGCTCACCAGCTGGGGGCTACACAGATACGCAGTATTTT.

CDR3 amino acids: CASSIGTSGRYYPETQYF. Here the CDR3 DNA reads TGCGCCAGCAGCATAGGGACTAGCGGGAGATACTACCCAGAGACCCAGTACTTC. This chain uses TRBV5-1 with TRBJ2-5; 14 nucleotides match TRBD2. This CDR3 has 18 residues. Germline CDR1 and CDR2: SGHRS and YFSETQ. Unmatched junction bases numbered 12, after V lost 4 bases and J lost 4 bases. The full variable domain, in which reference TRBV5-1 and TRBJ2-5 provide the parts outside the CDR3, is KAGVTQTPRYLIKTRGQQVTLSCSPISGHRSVSWYQQTPGQGLQFLFEYFSETQRNKGNFPGRFSGRQFSNSRSEMNVSTLELGDSALYLCASSIGTSGRYYPETQYFGPGTRLLVL.

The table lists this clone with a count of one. CDR3 bases: TGTGCCACCAGCAGAGAGGCAGGGGGTTCTGGAAACACCATATATTTT. Translation: CATSREAGGSGNTIYF. The V gene is TRBV15, the J gene TRBJ1-3; 7 nucleotides agree with TRBD1. The CDR3 sequence is 16 residues long. Germline-derived CDR1 and CDR2 are LNHNV and YYDKDF (reference sequence). With V trimmed by 0 bases and J by 1 base, 3 bases remained unmatched.

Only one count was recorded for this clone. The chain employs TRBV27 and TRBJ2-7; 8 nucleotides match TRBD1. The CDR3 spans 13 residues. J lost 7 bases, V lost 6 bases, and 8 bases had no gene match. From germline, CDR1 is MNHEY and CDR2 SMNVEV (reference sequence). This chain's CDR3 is CASSHRTGREQYF. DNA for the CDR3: TGTGCCAGCAGCCATCGGACAGGGAGGGAGCAGTACTTC.

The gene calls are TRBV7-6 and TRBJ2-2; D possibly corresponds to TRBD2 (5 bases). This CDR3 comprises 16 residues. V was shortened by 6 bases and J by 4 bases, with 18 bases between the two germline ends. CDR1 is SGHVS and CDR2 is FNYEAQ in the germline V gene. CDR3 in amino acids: CASRYNRHAGTGELFF. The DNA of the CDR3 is TGTGCCAGCAGATATAACAGACACGCGGGCACCGGGGAGCTGTTTTTT.

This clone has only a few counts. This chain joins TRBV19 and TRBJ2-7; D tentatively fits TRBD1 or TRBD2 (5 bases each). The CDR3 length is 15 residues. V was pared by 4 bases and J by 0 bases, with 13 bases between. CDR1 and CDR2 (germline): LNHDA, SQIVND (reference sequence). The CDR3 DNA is TGTGCCAGTAGTACCACCTGGGGGTCCTCCTACGAGCAGTACTTC. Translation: CASSTTWGSSYEQYF.

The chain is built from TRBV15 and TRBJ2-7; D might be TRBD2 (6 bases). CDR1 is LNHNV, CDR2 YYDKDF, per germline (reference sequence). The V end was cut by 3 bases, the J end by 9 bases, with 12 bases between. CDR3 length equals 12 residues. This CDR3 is CATSSPGVRQYF. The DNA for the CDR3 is TGTGCCACCAGCAGTCCGGGGGTGCGGCAGTACTTC. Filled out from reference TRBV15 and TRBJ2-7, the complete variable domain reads DAMVIQNPRYQVTQFGKPVTLSCSQTLNHNVMYWYQQKSSQAPKLLFHYYDKDFNNEADTPDNFQSRRPNTSFCFLDIRSPGLGDTAMYLCATSSPGVRQYFGPGTRLTVT.

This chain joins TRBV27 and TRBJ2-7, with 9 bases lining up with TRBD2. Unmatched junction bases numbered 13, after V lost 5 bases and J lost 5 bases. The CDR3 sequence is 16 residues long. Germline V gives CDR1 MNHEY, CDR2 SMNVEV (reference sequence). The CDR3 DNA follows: TGTGCCAGCAGTCCGACTCCGGGACTAGCCCGCAACGAGCAGTACTTC. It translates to CASSPTPGLARNEQYF.

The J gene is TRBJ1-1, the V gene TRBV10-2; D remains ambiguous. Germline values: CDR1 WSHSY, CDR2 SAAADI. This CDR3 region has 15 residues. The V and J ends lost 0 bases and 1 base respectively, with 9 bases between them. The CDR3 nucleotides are TGCGCCAGCAGTGAGTCGGGTCAGACGAACACTGAAGCTTTCTTT. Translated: CASSESGQTNTEAFF.

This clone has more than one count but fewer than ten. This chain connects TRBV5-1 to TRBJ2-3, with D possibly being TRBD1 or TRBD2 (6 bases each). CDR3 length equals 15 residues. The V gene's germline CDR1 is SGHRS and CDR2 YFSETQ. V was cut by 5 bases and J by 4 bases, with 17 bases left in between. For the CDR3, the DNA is TGCGCCAGCAGACAGATAGGGGGAGGACCAGATACGCAGTATTTT. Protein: CASRQIGGGPDTQYF.

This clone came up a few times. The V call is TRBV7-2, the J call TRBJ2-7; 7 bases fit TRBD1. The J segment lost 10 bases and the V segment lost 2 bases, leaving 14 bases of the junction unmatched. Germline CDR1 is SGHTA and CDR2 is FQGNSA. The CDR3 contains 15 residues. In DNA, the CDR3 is TGTGCCAGCAGCTTAAGTGGAGACAGGGCTATGGAACAGTACTTC. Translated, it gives CASSLSGDRAMEQYF. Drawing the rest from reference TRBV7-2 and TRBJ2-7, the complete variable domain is GAGVSQSPSNKVTEKGKDVELRCDPISGHTALYWYRQSLGQGLEFLIYFQGNSAPDKSGLPSDRFSAERTGGSVSTLTIQRTQQEDSAVYLCASSLSGDRAMEQYFGPGTRLTVT.

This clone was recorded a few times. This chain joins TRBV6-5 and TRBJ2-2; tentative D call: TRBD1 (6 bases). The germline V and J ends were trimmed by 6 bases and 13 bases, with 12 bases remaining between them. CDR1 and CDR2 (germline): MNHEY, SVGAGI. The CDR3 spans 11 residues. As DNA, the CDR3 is TGTGCCAGCAGCAACAGGGTCGGGCTGTTTTTT. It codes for CASSNRVGLFF.

CDR3 in amino acids: CASSEITPNQPQHF. For the CDR3, the DNA is TGTGCCAGCAGTGAAATTACCCCCAATCAGCCCCAGCATTTT. The chain employs TRBV2 and TRBJ1-5, with no clear D. Germline lookup yields CDR1 SNHLY and CDR2 FYNNEI. This CDR3 comprises 14 residues. The ends were cut back, 2 bases at V and 3 bases at J, with 8 bases in the middle.

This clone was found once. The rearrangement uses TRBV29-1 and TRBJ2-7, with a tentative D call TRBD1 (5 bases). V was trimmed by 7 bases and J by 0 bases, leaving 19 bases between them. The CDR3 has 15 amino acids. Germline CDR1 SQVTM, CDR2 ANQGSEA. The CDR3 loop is CSAARPGRSSYEQYF. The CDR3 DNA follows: TGCAGCGCCGCTCGGCCAGGGCGTTCCTCCTACGAGCAGTACTTC.

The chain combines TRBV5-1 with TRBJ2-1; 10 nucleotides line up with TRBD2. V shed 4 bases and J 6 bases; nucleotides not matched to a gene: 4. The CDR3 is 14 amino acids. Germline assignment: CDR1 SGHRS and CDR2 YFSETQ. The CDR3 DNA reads TGCGCCAGCAGCGCTAGCGGGAGTTTCAATGAGCAGTTCTTC. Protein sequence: CASSASGSFNEQFF.

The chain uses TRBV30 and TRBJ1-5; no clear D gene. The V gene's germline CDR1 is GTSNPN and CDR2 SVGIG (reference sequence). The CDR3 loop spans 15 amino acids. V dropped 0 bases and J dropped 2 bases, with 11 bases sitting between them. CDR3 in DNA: TGTGCCTGGAGTGTCCTCGGAACCCGCAATCAGCCCCAGCATTTT. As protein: CAWSVLGTRNQPQHF.

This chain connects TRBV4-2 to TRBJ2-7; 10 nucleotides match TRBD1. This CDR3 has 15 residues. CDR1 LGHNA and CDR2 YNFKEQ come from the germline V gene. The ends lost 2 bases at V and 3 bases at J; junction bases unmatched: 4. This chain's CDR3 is CASSQRTGGYYEQYF. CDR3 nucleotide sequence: TGTGCCAGCAGCCAACGGACAGGGGGTTACTACGAGCAGTACTTC.

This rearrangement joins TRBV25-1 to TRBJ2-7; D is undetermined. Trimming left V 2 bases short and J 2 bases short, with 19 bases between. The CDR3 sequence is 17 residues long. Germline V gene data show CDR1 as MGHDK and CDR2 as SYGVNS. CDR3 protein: CASSETDRTALTYEQYF. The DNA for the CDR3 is TGTGCCAGCAGTGAAACCGACCGCACAGCACTAACCTACGAGCAGTACTTC.

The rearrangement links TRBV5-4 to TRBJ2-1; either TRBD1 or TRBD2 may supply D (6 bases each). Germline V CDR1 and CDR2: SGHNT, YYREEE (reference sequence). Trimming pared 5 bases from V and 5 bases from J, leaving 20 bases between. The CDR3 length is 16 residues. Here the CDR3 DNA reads TGTGCCAGCAGGGGGGCGGTGGCGGGACTGAACAATGAGCAGTTCTTC. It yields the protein CASRGAVAGLNNEQFF. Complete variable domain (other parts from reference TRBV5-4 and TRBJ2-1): ETGVTQSPTHLIKTRGQQVTLRCSSQSGHNTVSWYQQALGQGPQFIFQYYREEENGRGNFPPRFSGLQFPNYSSELNVNALELDDSALYLCASRGAVAGLNNEQFFGPGTRLTVL.

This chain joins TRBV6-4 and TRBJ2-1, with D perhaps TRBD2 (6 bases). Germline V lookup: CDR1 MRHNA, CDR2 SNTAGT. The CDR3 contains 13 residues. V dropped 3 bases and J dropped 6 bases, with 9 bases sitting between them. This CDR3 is CASSEGDFNEQFF. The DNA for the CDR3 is TGTGCCAGCAGTGAGGGGGACTTCAATGAGCAGTTCTTC.

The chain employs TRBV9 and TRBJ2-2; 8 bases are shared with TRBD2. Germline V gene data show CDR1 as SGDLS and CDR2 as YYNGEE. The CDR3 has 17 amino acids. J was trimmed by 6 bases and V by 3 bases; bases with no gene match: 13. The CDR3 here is CASSADVGGRYPGELFF. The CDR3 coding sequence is TGTGCCAGCAGCGCAGACGTTGGCGGGAGGTACCCCGGGGAGCTGTTTTTT.

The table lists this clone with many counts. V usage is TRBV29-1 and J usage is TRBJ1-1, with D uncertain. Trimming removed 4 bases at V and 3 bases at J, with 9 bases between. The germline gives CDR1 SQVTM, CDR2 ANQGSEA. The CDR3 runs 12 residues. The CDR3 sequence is CSVGFDYTEAFF. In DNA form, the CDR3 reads TGCAGCGTTGGGTTCGATTACACTGAAGCTTTCTTT.